Listed below are T cell receptor beta chains from one sample, sequenced in a study of T cell clonotyping in hematopoietic cell transplantation. Measured with immunoSEQ multiplex PCR; TCRdb has only the in-frame clones, and not every one. Found here are some 4,000 clones, 18% of them singletons; the top ten hold around a fifth. Specimen: peripheral blood mononuclear cells, collected 30 days after allogeneic stem cell transplant. The receptors here all came from a male patient in his fifties who had an allogeneic stem cell transplant from a related donor, so the T cells may come from the graft donor. Some clones in this sample may be carry-over from other donors' samples. Each CDR3 is given with its conserved first and last residue. The D gene is left open where the match is weak. Clone size is stated in some rows and not others, as once, few, many or a class when expanded.

d_call: NA
v_call: TRBV30
clone_size: NA
j_call: TRBJ1-1
cdr3_aa: CAWNRGFTEAFF
cdr3_nt: TGTGCCTGGAACAGAGGGTTTACTGAAGCTTTCTTT

d_call: NA
v_call: TRBV28
clone_size: NA
j_call: TRBJ2-7
cdr3_aa: CASSLPGVGSYEQYF
cdr3_nt: TGTGCCAGCAGTTTGCCGGGAGTCGGATCTTACGAGCAGTACTTC

d_call: NA
v_call: TRBV4-3
clone_size: once
j_call: TRBJ2-7
cdr3_aa: CASSQFRGREQYF
cdr3_nt: TGCGCCAGCAGCCAGTTTCGGGGGCGAGAGCAGTACTTC

d_call: TRBD1
v_call: TRBV29-1
clone_size: few
j_call: TRBJ2-3
cdr3_aa: CSVDPGQGSDTQYF
cdr3_nt: TGCAGCGTTGACCCGGGACAGGGAAGCGATACGCAGTATTTT

d_call: NA
v_call: TRBV5-6
clone_size: few
j_call: TRBJ1-2
cdr3_aa: CASSSRSGADGYTF
cdr3_nt: TGTGCCAGCAGCTCTCGTAGCGGGGCAGATGGCTACACCTTC

d_call: NA
v_call: TRBV6-5
clone_size: few
j_call: TRBJ1-5
cdr3_aa: CASRMGGNSNQPQHF
cdr3_nt: TGTGCCAGCAGAATGGGGGGCAATAGCAATCAGCCCCAGCATTTT

d_call: TRBD2
v_call: TRBV30
clone_size: NA
j_call: TRBJ2-7
cdr3_aa: CAWSDGGAVYEQYF
cdr3_nt: TGTGCCTGGAGTGACGGGGGGGCGGTCTACGAGCAGTACTTC

d_call: NA
v_call: TRBV30
clone_size: few
j_call: TRBJ2-7
cdr3_aa: CAWSRDIYEQYF
cdr3_nt: TGTGCCTGGAGTCGTGACATCTACGAGCAGTACTTC

d_call: NA
v_call: TRBV27
clone_size: NA
j_call: TRBJ2-7
cdr3_aa: CASSFSYEQYF
cdr3_nt: TGTGCCAGCAGTTTCTCCTACGAGCAGTACTTC

d_call: TRBD2
v_call: TRBV9
clone_size: NA
j_call: TRBJ2-2
cdr3_aa: CASSVLAGGMTGELFF
cdr3_nt: TGTGCCAGCAGCGTTCTAGCGGGGGGTATGACCGGGGAGCTGTTTTTT

d_call: NA
v_call: TRBV29-1
clone_size: few
j_call: TRBJ1-2
cdr3_aa: CSVEDSQSGYTF
cdr3_nt: TGCAGCGTTGAAGATTCTCAAAGTGGCTACACCTTC

d_call: TRBD1
v_call: TRBV30
clone_size: few
j_call: TRBJ1-2
cdr3_aa: CAWSRDRGLDGYTF
cdr3_nt: TGTGCCTGGAGTCGGGACAGGGGACTGGATGGCTACACCTTC

d_call: NA
v_call: TRBV19
clone_size: NA
j_call: TRBJ1-4
cdr3_aa: CASSPRDSANEKLFF
cdr3_nt: TGTGCCAGTAGTCCAAGGGATAGTGCTAATGAAAAACTGTTTTTT

d_call: NA
v_call: TRBV5-6
clone_size: NA
j_call: TRBJ2-5
cdr3_aa: CASSLPPETQYF
cdr3_nt: TGTGCCAGCAGCTTACCGCCCGAGACCCAGTACTTC

d_call: TRBD1
v_call: TRBV5-1
clone_size: medium-sized
j_call: TRBJ2-7
cdr3_aa: CASSFDTGGTLSYEQYF
cdr3_nt: TGCGCCAGCAGCTTCGACACAGGGGGAACTCTCTCCTACGAGCAGTACTTC

d_call: NA
v_call: TRBV20-1
clone_size: medium-sized
j_call: TRBJ1-2
cdr3_aa: CSAQVGAGYTF
cdr3_nt: TGCAGTGCCCAGGTTGGAGCGGGCTACACCTTC

d_call: NA
v_call: TRBV30
clone_size: NA
j_call: TRBJ1-2
cdr3_aa: CASEGVGYTF
cdr3_nt: TGTGCCTCCGAGGGGGTAGGCTACACCTTC

d_call: NA
v_call: TRBV6-1
clone_size: few
j_call: TRBJ1-6
cdr3_aa: CASSESPWGSPLHF
cdr3_nt: TGTGCCAGCAGTGAAAGCCCGTGGGGTTCACCCCTCCACTTT

d_call: NA
v_call: TRBV30
clone_size: NA
j_call: TRBJ2-7
cdr3_aa: CAWGGNPYEQYF
cdr3_nt: TGTGCCTGGGGCGGGAATCCTTACGAGCAGTACTTC

d_call: NA
v_call: TRBV27
clone_size: NA
j_call: TRBJ2-4
cdr3_aa: CASTSLTRGQQYF
cdr3_nt: TGTGCCAGCACAAGTCTAACGCGGGGACAACAGTACTTC

d_call: NA
v_call: TRBV30
clone_size: few
j_call: TRBJ1-1
cdr3_aa: CAWSVSSYTEAFF
cdr3_nt: TGTGCCTGGAGTGTATCGAGTTACACTGAAGCTTTCTTT

d_call: NA
v_call: TRBV7-2
clone_size: NA
j_call: TRBJ2-5
cdr3_aa: CASSLNGIRAETQYF
cdr3_nt: TGTGCCAGCAGCTTAAACGGGATTCGGGCAGAGACCCAGTACTTC

d_call: NA
v_call: TRBV30
clone_size: few
j_call: TRBJ1-5
cdr3_aa: CAWSDVAGQPQHF
cdr3_nt: TGTGCCTGGAGTGACGTGGCAGGCCAGCCCCAGCATTTT

d_call: NA
v_call: TRBV29-1
clone_size: few
j_call: TRBJ1-3
cdr3_aa: CSVENTIYF
cdr3_nt: TGCAGCGTGGAAAACACCATATATTTT

d_call: TRBD2
v_call: TRBV6-5
clone_size: few
j_call: TRBJ2-3
cdr3_aa: CATTSEAGVSDTQYF
cdr3_nt: TGTGCCACCACATCAGAAGCGGGAGTATCGGATACGCAGTATTTT

d_call: NA
v_call: TRBV30
clone_size: NA
j_call: TRBJ1-2
cdr3_aa: CAWSAGNYGHTF
cdr3_nt: TGTGCCTGGAGTGCCGGTAACTATGGCCACACCTTC

d_call: NA
v_call: TRBV19
clone_size: NA
j_call: TRBJ1-2
cdr3_aa: CASSITQGSGYTF
cdr3_nt: TGTGCCAGTAGTATAACGCAGGGAAGTGGCTACACCTTC

d_call: TRBD1
v_call: TRBV29-1
clone_size: NA
j_call: TRBJ2-1
cdr3_aa: CSVEDLGTGRDEQFF
cdr3_nt: TGCAGCGTTGAAGATCTAGGGACAGGTAGAGATGAGCAGTTCTTC

d_call: NA
v_call: TRBV30
clone_size: few
j_call: TRBJ1-1
cdr3_aa: CAWTFRADTEAFF
cdr3_nt: TGTGCCTGGACCTTCCGGGCTGACACTGAAGCTTTCTTT

d_call: TRBD2
v_call: TRBV7-6
clone_size: NA
j_call: TRBJ2-7
cdr3_aa: CASSLAPGGEQYF
cdr3_nt: TGTGCCAGCAGCTTAGCTCCGGGAGGCGAGCAGTACTTC

d_call: NA
v_call: TRBV30
clone_size: few
j_call: TRBJ2-5
cdr3_aa: CAYNREIQETQYF
cdr3_nt: TGTGCCTACAACAGGGAGATCCAAGAGACCCAGTACTTC

d_call: NA
v_call: TRBV30
clone_size: NA
j_call: TRBJ1-2
cdr3_aa: CAWTETNYGYTF
cdr3_nt: TGTGCCTGGACCGAGACTAACTATGGCTACACCTTC

d_call: NA
v_call: TRBV4-1
clone_size: NA
j_call: TRBJ1-1
cdr3_aa: CASSHRDENTEAFF
cdr3_nt: TGCGCCAGCAGCCACCGGGACGAGAACACTGAAGCTTTCTTT

d_call: NA
v_call: TRBV30
clone_size: few
j_call: TRBJ2-5
cdr3_aa: CAWSVQETQYF
cdr3_nt: TGTGCCTGGAGTGTACAAGAGACCCAGTACTTC

d_call: NA
v_call: TRBV30
clone_size: NA
j_call: TRBJ1-1
cdr3_aa: CAWTPGAAEAFF
cdr3_nt: TGTGCCTGGACTCCAGGGGCGGCTGAAGCTTTCTTT

d_call: TRBD2
v_call: TRBV9
clone_size: NA
j_call: TRBJ2-3
cdr3_aa: CASSLGTSGFTDTQYF
cdr3_nt: TGTGCCAGCAGCCTAGGGACTAGCGGGTTCACAGATACGCAGTATTTT

d_call: TRBD1
v_call: TRBV30
clone_size: NA
j_call: TRBJ2-3
cdr3_aa: CALDRGLSTDTQYF
cdr3_nt: TGTGCCTTGGACAGGGGACTAAGCACAGATACGCAGTATTTT

d_call: NA
v_call: TRBV7-6
clone_size: NA
j_call: TRBJ2-3
cdr3_aa: CASSPGPGDTQYF
cdr3_nt: TGTGCCAGCAGCCCAGGGCCGGGAGATACGCAGTATTTT

d_call: TRBD1
v_call: TRBV30
clone_size: NA
j_call: TRBJ1-2
cdr3_aa: CAWGTGKNYGYTF
cdr3_nt: TGTGCCTGGGGGACAGGGAAGAACTATGGCTACACCTTC

d_call: NA
v_call: TRBV30
clone_size: NA
j_call: TRBJ2-2
cdr3_aa: CAWSPRRASGELFF
cdr3_nt: TGTGCCTGGAGTCCCCGGAGGGCTTCCGGGGAGCTGTTTTTT

d_call: NA
v_call: TRBV30
clone_size: once
j_call: TRBJ1-2
cdr3_aa: CAWSLLGTPYGYTF
cdr3_nt: TGTGCCTGGAGTCTCCTCGGGACCCCCTATGGCTACACCTTC

d_call: TRBD1
v_call: TRBV30
clone_size: NA
j_call: TRBJ1-5
cdr3_aa: CAWGQGVNQPQHF
cdr3_nt: TGTGCCTGGGGACAGGGGGTTAATCAGCCCCAGCATTTT

d_call: NA
v_call: TRBV30
clone_size: NA
j_call: TRBJ1-5
cdr3_aa: CAWSLGGPRRPQHF
cdr3_nt: TGTGCCTGGAGTTTAGGGGGGCCTAGGCGGCCCCAGCATTTT

d_call: TRBD1
v_call: TRBV30
clone_size: NA
j_call: TRBJ2-7
cdr3_aa: CARKGQASYEQYF
cdr3_nt: TGTGCCCGCAAGGGACAGGCCTCCTACGAGCAGTACTTC

d_call: TRBD1
v_call: TRBV4-3
clone_size: few
j_call: TRBJ2-2
cdr3_aa: CASSQETGAGTGELFF
cdr3_nt: TGCGCCAGCAGCCAAGAGACAGGGGCTGGCACCGGGGAGCTGTTTTTT

d_call: NA
v_call: TRBV9
clone_size: large
j_call: TRBJ1-2
cdr3_aa: CASSPGGVGYTF
cdr3_nt: TGTGCCAGCAGCCCTGGCGGGGTCGGCTACACCTTC

d_call: NA
v_call: TRBV30
clone_size: NA
j_call: TRBJ1-5
cdr3_aa: CAWREGPNQPQHF
cdr3_nt: TGTGCCTGGAGAGAAGGACCAAATCAGCCCCAGCATTTT

d_call: NA
v_call: TRBV30
clone_size: few
j_call: TRBJ1-3
cdr3_aa: CACGSSGNTIYF
cdr3_nt: TGTGCCTGTGGAAGCTCTGGAAACACCATATATTTT

d_call: NA
v_call: TRBV29-1
clone_size: NA
j_call: TRBJ1-4
cdr3_aa: CSVSSLDEKLFF
cdr3_nt: TGCAGCGTTTCAAGCCTCGATGAAAAACTGTTTTTT

d_call: TRBD1
v_call: TRBV30
clone_size: NA
j_call: TRBJ1-1
cdr3_aa: CAWSVSGTGQGFF
cdr3_nt: TGTGCCTGGAGTGTTTCCGGGACAGGCCAAGGATTCTTT

d_call: NA
v_call: TRBV4-3
clone_size: medium-sized
j_call: TRBJ1-1
cdr3_aa: CASSQEAETEAFF
cdr3_nt: TGCGCCAGCAGCCAAGAGGCGGAAACCGAAGCTTTCTTT

d_call: NA
v_call: TRBV4-2
clone_size: NA
j_call: TRBJ1-1
cdr3_aa: CASSQEDGMNTGAFF
cdr3_nt: TGTGCCAGCAGCCAAGAGGACGGCATGAACACTGGAGCTTTCTTT

d_call: NA
v_call: TRBV6-1
clone_size: few
j_call: TRBJ1-5
cdr3_aa: CASSPDLGNQPQHF
cdr3_nt: TGTGCCAGCAGTCCGGATCTCGGCAATCAGCCCCAGCATTTT

d_call: NA
v_call: TRBV6-5
clone_size: few
j_call: TRBJ2-5
cdr3_aa: CASRHTFRVGETQYF
cdr3_nt: TGTGCCAGCAGGCATACCTTCAGGGTAGGGGAGACCCAGTACTTC